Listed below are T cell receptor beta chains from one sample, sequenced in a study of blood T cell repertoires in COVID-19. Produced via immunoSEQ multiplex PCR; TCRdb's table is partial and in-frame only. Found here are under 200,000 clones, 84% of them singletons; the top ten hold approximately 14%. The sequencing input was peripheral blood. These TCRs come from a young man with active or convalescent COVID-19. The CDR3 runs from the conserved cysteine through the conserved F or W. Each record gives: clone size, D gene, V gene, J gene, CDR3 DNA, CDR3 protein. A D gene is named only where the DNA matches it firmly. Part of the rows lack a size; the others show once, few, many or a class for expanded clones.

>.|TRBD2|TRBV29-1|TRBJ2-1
TGCAGCGTTACCCTAAGCGGGGTGGCCTACAATGAGCAGTTCTTC
CSVTLSGVAYNEQFF
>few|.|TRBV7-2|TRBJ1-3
TGTGCCAGCAGCTTAGTATCTAGCCTGAGCTCTGGAAACACCATATATTTT
CASSLVSSLSSGNTIYF
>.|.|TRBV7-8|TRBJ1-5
TGTGCCAGCAGCTTAGCGGGTTTCGGGAGTTATAGCAATCAGCCCCAGCATTTT
CASSLAGFGSYSNQPQHF
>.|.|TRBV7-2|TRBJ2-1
TGTGCCAGCAGCTTATTGTTCGTCCCCGGGCAGTTCTTC
CASSLLFVPGQFF
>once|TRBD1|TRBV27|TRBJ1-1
TGTGCCAGCAGTAACAGGGGGTCTAACACTGAAGCTTTCTTT
CASSNRGSNTEAFF
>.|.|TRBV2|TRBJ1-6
TGTGCCAGCAGTCGAAAGCCGGGACAAAATAATTCACCCCTCCACTTT
CASSRKPGQNNSPLHF
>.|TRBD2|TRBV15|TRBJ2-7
TGTGCCACCAGCAGAGATTGGGCGGGGGGCCCCTACGAGCAGTACTTC
CATSRDWAGGPYEQYF
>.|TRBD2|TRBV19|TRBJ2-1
TGTGCCAGTAGTATAGATTGGACTAGCGGGGGCTACAATGAGCAGTTCTTC
CASSIDWTSGGYNEQFF
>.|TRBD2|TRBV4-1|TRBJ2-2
TGCGCCAGCAGCCAAAGGAAGGGCGGGAGCCTGAACACCGGGGAGCTGTTTTTT
CASSQRKGGSLNTGELFF
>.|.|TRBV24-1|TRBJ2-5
TGTGCCACCAGTGATCCAAAAGCAGGGATGGAGACCCAGTACTTC
CATSDPKAGMETQYF
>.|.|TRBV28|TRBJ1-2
TGTGCCAGCAGTTCTAACAGGGTCTCGGCCGGCTTAGACTATGGCTACACCTTC
CASSSNRVSAGLDYGYTF
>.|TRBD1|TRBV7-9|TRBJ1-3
TGTGCCAGCGGCCGGGACAGGGGAAACACCATATATTTT
CASGRDRGNTIYF